These 18 T cell receptor beta chains were sequenced from one sample in a study of T cell repertoires in cytomegalovirus infection. MiXCR, run by TCRdb on the reads, gives a single entry per CDR3 protein. The sample gives about 100,000 distinct CDR3 sequences, 16% of which show up once; approximately 8% is in the top ten. Sample: PBMCs. These receptors all come from a human donor in good health (CMV status not recorded). Some clones in this sample may be carry-over from other donors' samples.

Worth noting for this clonotype: A much larger clone lies one base from this, so it may be a read error. V and J are TRBV28 and TRBJ2-7; weak D call: TRBD1 (6 bases). Germline assignment: CDR1 MDHEN and CDR2 SYDVKM. V gave up 7 bases and J gave up 9 bases, with 19 bases separating them. The CDR3 has 13 residues. The CDR3 DNA reads as TGTGCCAGCACCCCACAGGGAAGTCACGCGCAGTACTTC. Translated: CASTPQGSHAQYF.

This clonotype was observed a handful of times. This chain joins TRBV12-3 or TRBV12-4 and TRBJ2-3; 15 bases map to TRBD2. The CDR3 extends over 16 amino acids. J lost 2 bases, V lost 6 bases, and 3 bases had no gene match. The chain's CDR3 is CASRGLAGGPTDTQYF. The DNA for the CDR3 is TGTGCCAGCAGGGGACTAGCGGGGGGCCCCACAGATACGCAGTATTTT.

This clonotype was counted many times. The gene calls are TRBV11-1 and TRBJ2-7; D is undetermined. V was clipped by 5 bases and J by 6 bases, with 14 bases between them. Germline CDR1 is SGHAT and CDR2 is FQDESV (reference sequence). The length of the CDR3 is 13 residues. The CDR3 coding sequence is TGTGCCAGCAGCGGCAGGCCTTTGGGCGAGCAGTACTTC. This encodes CASSGRPLGEQYF. Complete variable domain (other parts from reference TRBV11-1 and TRBJ2-7): EAEVAQSPRYKITEKSQAVAFWCDPISGHATLYWYRQILGQGPELLVQFQDESVVDDSQLPKDRFSAERLKGVDSTLKIQPAELGDSAMYLCASSGRPLGEQYFGPGTRLTVT.

The chain couples TRBV5-6 to TRBJ2-3, with 7 bases matching TRBD1. CDR3 length: 17 residues. Germline V CDR1 and CDR2: SGHDT, YYEEEE. J was trimmed by 0 bases and V by 6 bases; bases with no gene match: 13. In DNA form, the CDR3 reads TGTGCCAGCACCCCCGGGACAGTTAGGGGTAGCACAGATACGCAGTATTTT. Encoded protein: CASTPGTVRGSTDTQYF.

There are a few counts of this clonotype. The chain has TRBV19 and TRBJ1-1; 8 bases map to TRBD1. The V segment lost 5 bases and the J segment 8 bases; nucleotides outside the gene matches: 7. From germline, CDR1 is LNHDA and CDR2 SQIVND (reference sequence). The CDR3 has 13 residues. In nucleotides, the CDR3 is TGTGCCAGTAGTGTCACAGGGGGAAGGGAAGCTTTCTTT. Encoded protein: CASSVTGGREAFF.

This chain uses TRBV28 with TRBJ2-7; 7 bases map to TRBD1. Trimming at V came to 2 bases and at J to 4 bases, leaving 5 bases not matched to a gene. The germline CDR1 and CDR2 sequences are MDHEN and SYDVKM. There are 14 residues in the CDR3. CDR3 DNA: TGTGCCAGCAGTTTAGGGGGACAGAGTTACGAGCAGTACTTC. Translation gives CASSLGGQSYEQYF.

This clonotype has a handful of counts. The V and J genes are TRBV20-1 and TRBJ2-7, with D possibly matching TRBD2 (5 bases). This CDR3 is 16 amino acids long. The ends were cut back, 0 bases at V and 2 bases at J, with 17 bases in the middle. The germline gives CDR1 DFQATT, CDR2 SNEGSKA (reference sequence). The CDR3 DNA is TGCAGTGCTAGAGATCACATGAGCGGACCGACCTACGAGCAGTACTTC. Its translation: CSARDHMSGPTYEQYF.

V gene TRBV15 combines with J gene TRBJ1-2, with D possibly matching TRBD1 (5 bases). The CDR3 covers 14 residues. Deletions cut 2 bases from V and 2 bases from J, with 9 bases between. Germline CDR1 is LNHNV and CDR2 is YYDKDF (reference sequence). The CDR3 here is CATSRNAGNYGYTF. CDR3 coding DNA: TGTGCCACCAGCAGAAACGCAGGGAACTATGGCTACACCTTC.

This clonotype was seen ten or more times. V is TRBV7-2 and J is TRBJ2-2; the D gene is possibly TRBD2 (5 bases). With 9 bases removed from V and 5 bases from J, the gap between germline ends came to 13 bases. The germline gives CDR1 SGHTA, CDR2 FQGNSA. CDR3 size: 13 residues. The CDR3 sequence: CASCPRVTGELFF. The CDR3 DNA reads as TGTGCCAGTTGCCCGAGGGTAACCGGGGAGCTGTTTTTT.

Comment on this clonotype: A much larger clone sits a single nucleotide away, making a read error possible. V gene TRBV7-3 combines with J gene TRBJ2-3; 10 positions agree with TRBD2. This CDR3 comprises 17 residues. Per germline, CDR1 SGHTA and CDR2 FQGTGA. The V segment lost 4 bases and the J segment 2 bases; nucleotides outside the gene matches: 9. The CDR3 bases are TGTGCCAGCAGCTCACACGGTCTAGCGGGGGACACAGATACGCAGTATTTT. This sequence encodes CASSSHGLAGDTDTQYF.

Worth noting for this clonotype: This may stem from a read error, because a much larger clone lies one nucleotide away. V gene TRBV7-2 combines with J gene TRBJ1-1, with no clear D. This CDR3 contains 13 residues. Germline values: CDR1 SGHTA, CDR2 FQGNSA. Trimming left V 5 bases short and J 4 bases short, with 11 bases between. CDR3 region: CASSPGVFTEAFF. The CDR3 coding sequence is TGTGCCAGCAGCCCCGGGGTTTTCACTGAAGCTTTCTTT.

In regard to this clonotype: A much more abundant neighbour one base away suggests this may be a read error. The chain is built from TRBV14 and TRBJ1-2, with D tentatively TRBD1 (6 bases). Per germline, CDR1 SGHDN and CDR2 FVKESK. Trimming took off 1 base at V and 12 bases at J, with 15 bases between the two ends. The CDR3 is made up of 13 amino acids. In DNA, the CDR3 is TGTGCCAGCAGCCAAGCACCGGCGGGGGGCGACACCTTC. Its translation is CASSQAPAGGDTF.

The rearrangement links TRBV5-4 to TRBJ2-3, with 9 bases that match TRBD2. CDR1 is SGHNT and CDR2 is YYREEE in the germline V gene (reference sequence). The CDR3 has 14 residues. Trimming at V came to 5 bases and at J to 1 base, leaving 2 bases not matched to a gene. The CDR3: CASRVAGGTDTQYF. CDR3 DNA sequence: TGTGCCAGCAGGGTAGCGGGGGGCACAGATACGCAGTATTTT.

This clonotype has more than one count but fewer than ten. This chain links TRBV5-8 with TRBJ2-1, with 9 positions matching TRBD2. Germline assignment: CDR1 SGHTS and CDR2 YDEGEE. The CDR3 runs to 16 residues. V dropped 4 bases and J dropped 4; count of bases not matched to a gene: 9. CDR3 amino acids: CASSPRSGGSYNEQFF. CDR3 nucleotide sequence: TGTGCCAGCAGCCCGCGAAGCGGGGGGTCTTACAATGAGCAGTTCTTC. Variable domain in full (rest from reference TRBV5-8 and TRBJ2-1): EAGVTQSPTHLIKTRGQQATLRCSPISGHTSVYWYQQALGLGLQFLLWYDEGEERNRGNFPPRFSGRQFPNYSSELNVNALELEDSALYLCASSPRSGGSYNEQFFGPGTRLTVL.

This clonotype occurred many times. V gene TRBV5-1 combines with J gene TRBJ2-2; the D gene could be TRBD1 or TRBD2 (5 bases each). Germline CDR1 reads SGHRS; CDR2 reads YFSETQ. Trimming stripped 4 bases from V and 2 bases from J, with 9 bases between. The CDR3 runs 14 residues. The CDR3 DNA reads as TGCGCCAGCAGCCGGGACCCCAACACCGGGGAGCTGTTTTTT. It is translated as CASSRDPNTGELFF.

This clonotype has just a few counts. This rearrangement joins TRBV5-1 to TRBJ1-1, with 8 positions matching TRBD1. This CDR3 is built from 14 residues. The germline gives CDR1 SGHRS, CDR2 YFSETQ. Trimming at V came to 5 bases and at J to 4 bases, leaving 7 bases not matched to a gene. The CDR3 sequence is CASRDRGGITEAFF. The CDR3, as DNA: TGCGCCAGCAGAGACAGGGGAGGGATCACTGAAGCTTTCTTT.

This chain links TRBV5-6 with TRBJ2-5; 8 bases match TRBD1. Germline assignment: CDR1 SGHDT and CDR2 YYEEEE. The CDR3 totals 16 residues. J lost 0 bases, V lost 4 bases, and 8 bases had no gene match. CDR3 in amino acids: CASSGGQGLYQETQYF. The CDR3 nucleotides read TGTGCCAGCAGCGGAGGACAGGGATTGTACCAAGAGACCCAGTACTTC.

The table lists this clonotype with many counts. V is TRBV10-3 and J is TRBJ2-6, with a possible D match to TRBD1 (5 bases). This CDR3 region has 16 residues. V gave up 3 bases and J gave up 0 bases, with 9 bases separating them. Germline CDR1 is ENHRY and CDR2 is SYGVKD. This chain's CDR3 is CAISEATASGANVLTF. The CDR3 nucleotides are TGTGCCATCAGTGAAGCGACAGCCTCTGGGGCCAACGTCCTGACTTTC.